This T cell receptor (beta chain) is from a study of blood T cell repertoires in COVID-19. Study background: The study drew acute and convalescent COVID-19 samples from the United States, Italy and Spain. PBMCs, B-cell-depleted T cells, or T cells were the source of the cDNA or gDNA that made up the material.

The authors' processing: Using reference gene primer amplification, nucleated cell counts were estimated. Method: immunoSEQ multiplex PCR; TCRdb's copy keeps in-frame clones and lacks some. V and J calls and clone size are those listed in that table; D and trimming were worked out from the DNA. The table lists around 140,000 clones, approximately 90% of them singletons. The CDR3 is 14 residues long. Trimming shortened V by 6 bases and J by 0 bases, and 11 bases separated the two germline ends. CDR1 is MDHEN and CDR2 is SYDVKM in the germline V gene. Enrolled during active infection, Seattle patients were then followed longitudinally.

This TCR came from a man aged 55 to 70 with COVID-19, enrolled during active disease. Sequencing was done on a sample of peripheral blood. This chain connects TRBV28 to TRBJ1-1; D gene ambiguous. DNA for the CDR3: TGTGCCAGCAGGGAGGTAGTAATGAACACTGAAGCTTTCTTT. Protein: CASREVVMNTEAFF.